A single sample is the source of the 17 T cell receptor beta chains below, sequenced in a study of shared T cell receptors in the human thymus. Measured with immunoSEQ multiplex PCR; TCRdb has only the in-frame clones, and not every one. This table holds hundreds of thousands of clones, approximately 88% found once. These data are also associated with another study on human thymus T cells.

The sample taken for sequencing was thymocytes. These receptors were taken from a boy younger than two with a congenital heart defect.

The chain is built from TRBV7-9 and TRBJ2-3, with TRBD2 matching 7 bases. Germline loops: CDR1 SEHNR, CDR2 FQNEAQ (reference sequence). The CDR3 is 15 residues long. V was clipped by 5 bases and J by 3 bases; unmatched bases: 8. The DNA of the CDR3 is TGTGCCAGCAGCATTAGCTTGGGACTAACAGATACGCAGTATTTT. Translation gives CASSISLGLTDTQYF.

The chain links TRBV7-2 to TRBJ1-2; the D is unclear. V was shortened by 10 bases and J by 4 bases, with 10 bases between the two germline ends. The CDR3 has 11 residues. Germline CDR1 SGHTA, CDR2 FQGNSA. In DNA form, the CDR3 reads TGTGCCATCCCCCGGTTCTATGGCTACACCTTC. It yields the protein CAIPRFYGYTF.

The rearrangement joins TRBV4-3 to TRBJ2-7; a weak D match, TRBD2 (6 bases). Germline CDR1 reads LGHNA; CDR2 reads YSLEER. Trimming took 0 bases from V and 2 from J, leaving 17 bases between them. The CDR3 is made up of 17 amino acids. The CDR3 reads CASSQDSGREDAYEQYF. CDR3 nucleotides: TGCGCCAGCAGCCAAGATTCGGGGCGGGAAGACGCCTACGAGCAGTACTTC.

The genes are TRBV29-1 and TRBJ2-3; 7 bases map to TRBD2. CDR3 length: 16 amino acids. CDR1 SQVTM and CDR2 ANQGSEA come from the germline V gene. V trimming: 7 bases; J trimming: 3 bases; junction bases outside the gene matches: 16. DNA of the CDR3: TGCAGCGCGATCACCCGATGGCGGGAGAAAACAGATACGCAGTATTTT. This translates into CSAITRWREKTDTQYF.

This clone was detected a few times. In DNA, the CDR3 is TGTGCCAGCAGCCCCCTCATCCTAGACAGCTTAAACACTGAAGCTTTCTTT. As protein: CASSPLILDSLNTEAFF. The chain has TRBV7-2 and TRBJ1-1; D may be TRBD1 (5 bases). Germline CDR1 and CDR2: SGHTA and FQGNSA. Deletions cut 5 bases from V and 2 bases from J, with 21 bases between. This CDR3 region has 17 residues.

V usage is TRBV7-2 and J usage is TRBJ2-1, with a possible D match to TRBD2 (6 bases). V gave up 2 bases and J gave up 5 bases, with 22 bases separating them. This CDR3 has 18 residues. Germline lookup yields CDR1 SGHTA and CDR2 FQGNSA. CDR3 sequence: CASSLNSLGDSTNNEQFF. The DNA of the CDR3 is TGTGCCAGCAGCTTAAACTCTCTGGGGGACTCAACGAACAATGAGCAGTTCTTC.

This clone has only a few counts. This chain joins TRBV23-1 and TRBJ2-1; TRBD2 aligns across 9 bases. Being an ORF, TRBV23-1 has a function that is uncertain. The CDR3 is 15 residues long. V lost 3 bases to trimming and J lost 7 bases; unmatched junction nucleotides: 7. CDR3 nucleotides: TGCGCCAGCAGTCAGGGTAGCGGGAGAGTGAATGAGCAGTTCTTC. Translating gives CASSQGSGRVNEQFF.

J is TRBJ2-7 and V is TRBV29-1; D may be TRBD1 (6 bases). V was clipped by 0 bases and J by 0 bases, with 21 bases between them. The CDR3 runs to 18 residues. Looked up from germline, CDR1 is SQVTM and CDR2 is ANQGSEA. The CDR3 sequence: CSVEDDDQGQPPSYEQYF. As DNA, the CDR3 is TGCAGCGTTGAAGACGATGATCAAGGACAGCCGCCCTCCTACGAGCAGTACTTC.

The V call is TRBV7-9, the J call TRBJ2-5, with 10 bases fitting TRBD2. Germline V gives CDR1 SEHNR, CDR2 FQNEAQ (reference sequence). J lost 1 base, V lost 3 bases, and 11 bases had no gene match. The CDR3 spans 18 residues. The CDR3 loop reads CASSFTAALAGSQETQYF. The DNA of the CDR3 is TGTGCCAGCAGCTTTACAGCGGCACTAGCGGGGTCCCAAGAGACCCAGTACTTC.

The chain joins TRBV30 to TRBJ2-5; TRBD1 might be the D (6 bases). Per germline, CDR1 GTSNPN and CDR2 SVGIG (reference sequence). This CDR3 spans 15 amino acids. The germline V and J ends were trimmed by 3 bases and 5 bases, with 19 bases remaining between them. The CDR3 sequence is CAWRLPPTGLETQYF. The CDR3 coding sequence is TGTGCCTGGAGACTACCCCCCACAGGGTTGGAGACCCAGTACTTC.

The CDR3, as DNA: TGCGCCAGCAGTCGCAATAGCGGGAGTAGGAATGAGCAGTTCTTC. As protein: CASSRNSGSRNEQFF. The V call is TRBV10-1, the J call TRBJ2-1; 9 bases map to TRBD2. The germline V gene encodes CDR1 WNHNN and CDR2 SYGVQD (reference sequence). The ends lost 5 bases at V and 7 bases at J; junction bases unmatched: 9. This CDR3 spans 15 amino acids.

Here the CDR3 reads CASRGRGSYEQYF. CDR3 in DNA: TGTGCGAGTCGGGGCAGGGGCTCCTACGAGCAGTACTTC. The V call is TRBV28, the J call TRBJ2-7; the D gene is possibly TRBD1 (6 bases). Germline-derived CDR1 and CDR2 are MDHEN and SYDVKM. The CDR3 sequence is 13 residues long.

This rearrangement joins TRBV2 to TRBJ2-2; D remains ambiguous. Germline CDR1 and CDR2: SNHLY and FYNNEI. This CDR3 spans 17 amino acids. The V end lost 0 bases, the J end lost 1 base, and 12 bases lay between the germline ends. The CDR3 here is CASSEAPKTENTGELFF. CDR3 in DNA: TGTGCCAGCAGTGAAGCGCCGAAGACTGAGAACACCGGGGAGCTGTTTTTT.

This sequence joins TRBV25-1 and TRBJ2-7; D perhaps matches TRBD1 (5 bases). The V gene's germline CDR1 is MGHDK and CDR2 SYGVNS. The V end was cut by 3 bases, the J end by 6 bases, with 12 bases between. The CDR3 runs 13 residues. CDR3 coding DNA: TGTGCCAGCAGTGATCCAGGGAAGGGCGAGCAGTACTTC. Protein product: CASSDPGKGEQYF.

This chain links TRBV6-6 with TRBJ2-1; D is possibly TRBD2 (6 bases). This CDR3 contains 16 residues. The V and J ends lost 3 bases and 2 bases respectively, with 14 bases between them. Germline V CDR1 and CDR2: MNHNY, SVGAGI (reference sequence). In nucleotides, the CDR3 is TGTGCCAGCAGTTATTTGGGGGGTTTCACCTACAATGAGCAGTTCTTC. This sequence encodes CASSYLGGFTYNEQFF.

The chain couples TRBV7-9 to TRBJ2-1; 9 bases align to TRBD2. J gave up 5 bases and V 2 bases, and 4 bases lay outside the gene matches. The CDR3 covers 15 residues. Germline-derived CDR1 and CDR2 are SEHNR and FQNEAQ (reference sequence). The CDR3 reads CASSLRRLADNEQFF. CDR3 coding DNA: TGTGCCAGCAGCTTACGGAGACTAGCGGACAATGAGCAGTTCTTC.

The chain links TRBV19 to TRBJ2-1, with 8 nucleotides matching TRBD2. The CDR3 consists of 15 residues. Looked up from germline, CDR1 is LNHDA and CDR2 is SQIVND (reference sequence). V was pared by 7 bases and J by 2 bases, with 7 bases of the junction left unmatched. The CDR3 loop reads CASTSPAGAYNEQFF. In DNA, the CDR3 is TGTGCCAGTACGTCCCCAGCGGGAGCCTACAATGAGCAGTTCTTC.